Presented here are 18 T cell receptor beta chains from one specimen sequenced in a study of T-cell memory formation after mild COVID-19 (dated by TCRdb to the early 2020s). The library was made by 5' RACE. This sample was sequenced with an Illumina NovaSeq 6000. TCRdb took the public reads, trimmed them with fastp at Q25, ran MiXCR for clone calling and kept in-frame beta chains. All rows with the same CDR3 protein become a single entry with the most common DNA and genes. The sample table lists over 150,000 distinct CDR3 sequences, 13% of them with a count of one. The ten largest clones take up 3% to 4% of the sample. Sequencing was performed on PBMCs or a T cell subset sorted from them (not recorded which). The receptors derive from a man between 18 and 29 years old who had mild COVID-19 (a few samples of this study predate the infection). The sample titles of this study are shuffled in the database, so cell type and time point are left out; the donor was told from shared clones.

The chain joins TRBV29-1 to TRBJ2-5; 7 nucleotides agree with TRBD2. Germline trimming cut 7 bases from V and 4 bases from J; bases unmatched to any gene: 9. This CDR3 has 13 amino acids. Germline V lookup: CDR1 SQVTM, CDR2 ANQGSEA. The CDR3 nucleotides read TGCAGCGCTCGCGGGAGCCCGGGAGAGACCCAGTACTTC. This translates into CSARGSPGETQYF.

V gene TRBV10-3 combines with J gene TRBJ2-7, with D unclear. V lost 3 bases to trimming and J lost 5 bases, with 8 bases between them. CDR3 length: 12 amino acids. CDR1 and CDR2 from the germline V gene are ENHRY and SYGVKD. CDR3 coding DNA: TGTGCCATCAGTGACGTAGGGCACGAGCAGTACTTC. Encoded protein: CAISDVGHEQYF.

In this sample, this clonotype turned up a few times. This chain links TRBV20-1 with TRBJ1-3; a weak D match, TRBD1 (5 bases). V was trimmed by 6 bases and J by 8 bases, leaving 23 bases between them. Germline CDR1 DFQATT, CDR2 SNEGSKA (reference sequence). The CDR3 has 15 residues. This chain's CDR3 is CSARGPGRTGYTIYF. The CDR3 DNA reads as TGCAGTGCACGGGGCCCCGGACGTACTGGGTACACCATATATTTT.

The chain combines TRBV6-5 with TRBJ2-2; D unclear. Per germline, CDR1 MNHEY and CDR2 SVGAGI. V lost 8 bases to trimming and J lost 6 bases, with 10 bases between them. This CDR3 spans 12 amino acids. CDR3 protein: CASQQWPGELFF. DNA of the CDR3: TGTGCCAGCCAGCAGTGGCCCGGGGAGCTGTTTTTT.

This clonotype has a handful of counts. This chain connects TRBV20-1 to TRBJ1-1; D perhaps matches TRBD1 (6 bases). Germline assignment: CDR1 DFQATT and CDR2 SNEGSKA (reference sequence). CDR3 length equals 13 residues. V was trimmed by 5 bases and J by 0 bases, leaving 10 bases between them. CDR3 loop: CSAGQTMNTEAFF. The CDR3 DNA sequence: TGCAGTGCTGGACAGACCATGAACACTGAAGCTTTCTTT.

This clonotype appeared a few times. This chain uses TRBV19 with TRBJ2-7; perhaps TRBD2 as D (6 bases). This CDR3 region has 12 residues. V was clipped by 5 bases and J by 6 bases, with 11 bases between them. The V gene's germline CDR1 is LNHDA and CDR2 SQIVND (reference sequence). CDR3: CASSSLAGEQYV. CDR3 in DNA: TGTGCCAGTAGTTCACTAGCTGGCGAGCAGTACGTC.

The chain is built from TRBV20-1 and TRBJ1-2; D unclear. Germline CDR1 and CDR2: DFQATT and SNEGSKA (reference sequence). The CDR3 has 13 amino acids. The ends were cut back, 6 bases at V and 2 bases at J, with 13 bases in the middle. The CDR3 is CSAPAAGNYGYTF. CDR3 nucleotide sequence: TGCAGTGCCCCCGCGGCGGGGAACTATGGCTACACCTTC.

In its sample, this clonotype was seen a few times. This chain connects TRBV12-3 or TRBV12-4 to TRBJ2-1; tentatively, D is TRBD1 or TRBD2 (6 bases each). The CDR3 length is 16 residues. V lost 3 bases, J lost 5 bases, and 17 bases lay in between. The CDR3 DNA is TGTGCCAGCAGTTTCGAAACGGGGGCATGGAACAATGAGCAGTTCTTC. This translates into CASSFETGAWNNEQFF.

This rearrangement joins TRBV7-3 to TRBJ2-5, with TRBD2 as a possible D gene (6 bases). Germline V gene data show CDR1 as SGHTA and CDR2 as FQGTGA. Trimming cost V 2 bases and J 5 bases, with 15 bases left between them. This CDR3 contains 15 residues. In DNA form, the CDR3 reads TGTGCCAGCAGCTTAGCCGGGAGAGAGCGGGAGACCCAGTACTTC. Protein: CASSLAGRERETQYF.

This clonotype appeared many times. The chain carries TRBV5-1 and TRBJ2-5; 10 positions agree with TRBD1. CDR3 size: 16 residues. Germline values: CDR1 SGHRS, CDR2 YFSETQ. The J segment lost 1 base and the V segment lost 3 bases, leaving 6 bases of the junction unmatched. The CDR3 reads CASSWRTGGIQETQYF. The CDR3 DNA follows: TGCGCCAGCAGCTGGAGGACAGGGGGAATCCAAGAGACCCAGTACTTC.

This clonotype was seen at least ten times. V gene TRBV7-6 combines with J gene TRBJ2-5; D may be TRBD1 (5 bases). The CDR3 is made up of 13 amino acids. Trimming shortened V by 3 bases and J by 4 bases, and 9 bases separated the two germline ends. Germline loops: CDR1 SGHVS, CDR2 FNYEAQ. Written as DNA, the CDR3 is TGTGCCAGCAGCTTGACAGATGGAGAGACCCAGTACTTC. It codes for CASSLTDGETQYF. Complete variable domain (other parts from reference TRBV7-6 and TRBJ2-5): GAGVSQSPRYKVTKRGQDVALRCDPISGHVSLYWYRQALGQGPEFLTYFNYEAQQDKSGLPNDRFSAERPEGSISTLTIQRTEQRDSAMYRCASSLTDGETQYFGPGTRLLVL.

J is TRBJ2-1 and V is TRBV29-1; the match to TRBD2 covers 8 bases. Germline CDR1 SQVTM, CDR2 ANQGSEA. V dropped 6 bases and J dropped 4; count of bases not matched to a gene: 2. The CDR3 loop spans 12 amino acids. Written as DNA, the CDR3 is TGCAGCGTCGGGGGGGTATACAATGAGCAGTTCTTC. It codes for CSVGGVYNEQFF.

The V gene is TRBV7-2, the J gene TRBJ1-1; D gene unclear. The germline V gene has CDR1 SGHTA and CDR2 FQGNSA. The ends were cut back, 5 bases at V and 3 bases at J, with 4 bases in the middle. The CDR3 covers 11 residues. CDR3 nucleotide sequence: TGTGCCAGCAGCCTACACACTGAAGCTTTCTTT. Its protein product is CASSLHTEAFF.

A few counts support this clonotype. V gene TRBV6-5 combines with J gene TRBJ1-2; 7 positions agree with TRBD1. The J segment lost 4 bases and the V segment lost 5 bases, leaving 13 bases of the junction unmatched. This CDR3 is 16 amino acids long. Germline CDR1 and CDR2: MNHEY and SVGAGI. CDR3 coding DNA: TGTGCCAGCAGTAGACAGGGAAAATCATCTTCCTATGGCTACACCTTC. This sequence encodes CASSRQGKSSSYGYTF.

The CDR3: CASSLGLAAQETQYF. CDR3 DNA: TGTGCCAGCAGCTTGGGACTAGCGGCTCAAGAGACCCAGTACTTC. This rearrangement joins TRBV7-2 to TRBJ2-5, with 11 bases matching TRBD2. The CDR3 spans 15 residues. CDR1 SGHTA and CDR2 FQGNSA come from the germline V gene. V shed 3 bases, J shed 2 bases, and the junction held 2 bases outside the gene matches.

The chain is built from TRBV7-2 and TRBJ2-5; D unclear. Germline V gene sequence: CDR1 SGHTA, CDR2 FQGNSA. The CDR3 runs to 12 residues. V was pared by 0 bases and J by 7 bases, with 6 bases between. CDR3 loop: CASSLAGWTQYF. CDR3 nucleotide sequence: TGTGCCAGCAGCTTAGCCGGGTGGACCCAGTACTTC.

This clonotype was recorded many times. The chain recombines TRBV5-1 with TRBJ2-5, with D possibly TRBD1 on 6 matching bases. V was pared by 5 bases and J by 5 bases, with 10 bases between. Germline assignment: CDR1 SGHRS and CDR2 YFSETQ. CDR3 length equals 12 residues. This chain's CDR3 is CASSGTLETQYF. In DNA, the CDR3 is TGCGCCAGCAGTGGGACACTTGAGACCCAGTACTTC.

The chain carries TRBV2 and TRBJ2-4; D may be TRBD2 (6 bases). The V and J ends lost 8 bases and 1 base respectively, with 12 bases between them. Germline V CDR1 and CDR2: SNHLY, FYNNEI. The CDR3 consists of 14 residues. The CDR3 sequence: CASLEGWAKNIQYF. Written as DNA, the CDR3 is TGTGCCAGCCTGGAGGGATGGGCCAAAAACATTCAGTACTTC.